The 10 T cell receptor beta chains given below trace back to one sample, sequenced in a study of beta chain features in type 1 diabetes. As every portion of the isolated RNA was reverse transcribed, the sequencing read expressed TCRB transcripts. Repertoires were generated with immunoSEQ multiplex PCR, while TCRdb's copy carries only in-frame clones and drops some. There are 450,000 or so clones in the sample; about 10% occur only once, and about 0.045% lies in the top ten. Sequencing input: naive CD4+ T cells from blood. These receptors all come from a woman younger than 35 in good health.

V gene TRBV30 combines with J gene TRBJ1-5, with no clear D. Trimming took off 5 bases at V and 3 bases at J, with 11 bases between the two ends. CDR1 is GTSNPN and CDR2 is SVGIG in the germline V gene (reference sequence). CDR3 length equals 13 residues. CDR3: CAWAPGVNQPQHF. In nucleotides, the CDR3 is TGTGCCTGGGCTCCCGGGGTCAATCAGCCCCAGCATTTT.

The CDR3 protein is CAWSGERTSGRAYEQYF. CDR3 sequence (DNA): TGTGCCTGGAGTGGCGAGAGAACTAGCGGGAGGGCCTACGAGCAGTACTTC. The J gene is TRBJ2-7, the V gene TRBV30, with TRBD2 matching 13 bases. Per germline, CDR1 GTSNPN and CDR2 SVGIG (reference sequence). The CDR3 runs 17 residues. J was trimmed by 2 bases and V by 1 base; bases with no gene match: 8.

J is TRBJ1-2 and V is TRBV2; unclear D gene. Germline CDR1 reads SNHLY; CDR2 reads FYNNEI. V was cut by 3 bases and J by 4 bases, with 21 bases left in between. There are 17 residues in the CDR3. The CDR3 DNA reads TGTGCCAGCAGTGACCTCGGGTCTGCACCGTCGTTCTATGGCTACACCTTC. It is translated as CASSDLGSAPSFYGYTF. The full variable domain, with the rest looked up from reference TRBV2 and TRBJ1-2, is EPEVTQTPSHQVTQMGQEVILRCVPISNHLYFYWYRQILGQKVEFLVSFYNNEISEKSEIFDDQFSVERPDGSNFTLKIRSTKLEDSAMYFCASSDLGSAPSFYGYTFGSGTRLTVV.

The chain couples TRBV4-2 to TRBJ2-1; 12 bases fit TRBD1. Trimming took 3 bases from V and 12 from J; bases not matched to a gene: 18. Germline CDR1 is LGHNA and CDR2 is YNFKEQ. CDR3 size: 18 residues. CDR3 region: CASSQNLSPGQGAGGQFF. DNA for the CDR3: TGTGCCAGCAGCCAGAACCTTAGCCCGGGACAGGGGGCGGGTGGGCAGTTCTTC.

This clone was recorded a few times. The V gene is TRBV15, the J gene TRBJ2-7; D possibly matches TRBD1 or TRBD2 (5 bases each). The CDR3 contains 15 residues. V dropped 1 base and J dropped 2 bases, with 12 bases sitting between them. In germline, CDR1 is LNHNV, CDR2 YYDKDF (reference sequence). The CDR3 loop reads CATSRGGAIAYEQYF. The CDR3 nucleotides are TGTGCCACCAGCAGAGGAGGGGCCATCGCCTACGAGCAGTACTTC. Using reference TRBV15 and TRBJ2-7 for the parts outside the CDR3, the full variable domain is DAMVIQNPRYQVTQFGKPVTLSCSQTLNHNVMYWYQQKSSQAPKLLFHYYDKDFNNEADTPDNFQSRRPNTSFCFLDIRSPGLGDTAMYLCATSRGGAIAYEQYFGPGTRLTVT.

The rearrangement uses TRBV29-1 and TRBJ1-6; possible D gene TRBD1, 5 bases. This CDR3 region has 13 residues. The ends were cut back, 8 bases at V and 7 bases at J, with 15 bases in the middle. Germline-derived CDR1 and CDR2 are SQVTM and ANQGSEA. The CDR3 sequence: CSTRGDLNSPLHF. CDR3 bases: TGCAGCACCCGGGGGGACCTGAATTCACCCCTCCACTTT.

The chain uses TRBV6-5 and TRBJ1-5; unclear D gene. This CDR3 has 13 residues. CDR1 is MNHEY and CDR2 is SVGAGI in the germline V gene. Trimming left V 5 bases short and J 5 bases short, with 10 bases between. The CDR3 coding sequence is TGTGCCAGCAGTCAGGACGAGGATCAGCCCCAGCATTTT. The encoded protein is CASSQDEDQPQHF.

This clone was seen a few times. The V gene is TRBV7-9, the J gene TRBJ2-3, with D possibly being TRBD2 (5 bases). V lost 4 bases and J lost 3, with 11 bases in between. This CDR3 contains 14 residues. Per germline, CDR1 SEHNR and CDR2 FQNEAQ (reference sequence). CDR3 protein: CASSSAARTDTQYF. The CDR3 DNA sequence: TGTGCCAGCAGCTCAGCGGCCAGAACAGATACGCAGTATTTT.

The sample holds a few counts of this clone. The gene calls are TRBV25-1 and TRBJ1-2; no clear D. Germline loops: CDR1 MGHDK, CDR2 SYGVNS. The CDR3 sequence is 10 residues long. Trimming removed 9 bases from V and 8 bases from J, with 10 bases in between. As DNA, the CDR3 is TGTGCCAGTCCAGGATTCGGCTACACCTTC. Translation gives CASPGFGYTF.

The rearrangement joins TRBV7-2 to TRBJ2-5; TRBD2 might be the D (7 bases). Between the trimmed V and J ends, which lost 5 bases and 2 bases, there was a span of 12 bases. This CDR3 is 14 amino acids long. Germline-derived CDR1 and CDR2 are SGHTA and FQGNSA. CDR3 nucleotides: TGTGCCAGCAGCCGGGGGGCGACGCAAGAGACCCAGTACTTC. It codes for CASSRGATQETQYF.